These T cell receptor beta chains were read from a single sample in a study of cytomegalovirus exposure and HLA in healthy donors. Measured with immunoSEQ multiplex PCR; TCRdb has only the in-frame clones, and not every one. The sample has about 65,000 clones, under 95% seen once; the top ten hold about 1.2%. Sequenced sample: PBMCs. The receptors originated from a woman under 30 in good health and CMV-seronegative. Both conserved end residues are part of each CDR3. The D gene is left open where the match is weak. The size entry is marked missing in some rows and otherwise reads once, few, many or a size class.

clone size | J gene | D gene | V gene | CDR3 protein | CDR3 DNA
. | TRBJ2-5 | . | TRBV2 | CASTKAGTQYF | TGTGCCAGTACGAAGGCGGGGACCCAGTACTTC
. | TRBJ2-7 | . | TRBV6-5 | CASSLGGSYEQYF | TGTGCCAGCAGCCTCGGGGGCTCCTACGAGCAGTACTTC
. | TRBJ1-2 | TRBD1 | TRBV28 | CATKRGRGGYTF | TGTGCCACAAAAAGGGGGCGTGGTGGCTACACCTTC
. | TRBJ2-3 | TRBD1 | TRBV29-1 | CSVGTGPTDTQYF | TGCAGCGTCGGGACAGGACCCACAGATACGCAGTATTTT
. | TRBJ1-3 | TRBD1 | TRBV5-6 | CASSPGTVDTIYF | TGTGCCAGCAGCCCGGGGACAGTTGACACCATATATTTT
. | TRBJ2-1 | TRBD1 | TRBV10-3 | CAIRETGTTTTTDNEQFF | TGTGCCATCAGGGAGACAGGGACAACGACTACTACTGACAATGAGCAGTTCTTC
. | TRBJ1-2 | . | TRBV20-1 | CSASGYGYTF | TGCAGTGCTAGCGGCTATGGCTACACCTTC
. | TRBJ2-7 | . | TRBV11-2 | CASSPVLGGAGDYEQYF | TGTGCCAGCAGCCCAGTGTTGGGCGGGGCTGGGGACTACGAGCAGTACTTC
once | TRBJ1-1 | . | TRBV6-5 | CASSYRGGEGTEAFF | TGTGCCAGCAGTTACCGGGGTGGGGAGGGCACTGAAGCTTTCTTT
few | TRBJ2-7 | . | TRBV2 | CASTRTVYEQYF | TGTGCCAGCACAAGGACAGTTTACGAGCAGTACTTC
. | TRBJ2-1 | TRBD2 | TRBV9 | CASSVDITGTSGSLSYNEQFF | TGTGCCAGCAGCGTAGATATTACCGGGACTAGCGGGAGCCTCTCCTACAATGAGCAGTTCTTC
. | TRBJ2-7 | TRBD1 | TRBV6-1 | CASRGQGGPYEQYF | TGTGCCAGCAGGGGACAGGGAGGCCCCTACGAGCAGTACTTC
. | TRBJ2-1 | TRBD2 | TRBV19 | CASSSGSYNEQFF | TGTGCCAGTAGTAGCGGGAGTTACAATGAGCAGTTCTTC
once | TRBJ1-2 | TRBD1 | TRBV6-5 | CATTGGANYGYTF | TGTGCCACAACAGGGGGCGCGAACTATGGCTACACCTTC
. | TRBJ2-3 | . | TRBV2 | CASRREWTDTQYF | TGTGCCAGCAGACGGGAATGGACAGATACGCAGTATTTT
. | TRBJ2-3 | TRBD2 | TRBV19 | CASSIVGGANTDTQYF | TGTGCCAGTAGTATAGTCGGGGGGGCCAACACAGATACGCAGTATTTT
. | TRBJ1-1 | TRBD1 | TRBV27 | CASSFGPGQGNTEAFF | TGTGCCAGCAGTTTTGGCCCGGGACAGGGGAACACTGAAGCTTTCTTT
. | TRBJ1-2 | TRBD1 | TRBV27 | CASSFNGQGFYGYTF | TGTGCCAGCAGTTTCAACGGACAGGGCTTCTATGGCTACACCTTC
. | TRBJ2-1 | . | TRBV20-1 | CSSARAGEQFF | TGCAGTTCCGCCCGGGCGGGTGAGCAGTTCTTC
once | TRBJ2-3 | TRBD2 | TRBV5-1 | CASSLGGLAGFTDTQYF | TGCGCCAGCAGCCTAGGCGGACTAGCGGGATTCACAGATACGCAGTATTTT
. | TRBJ2-3 | TRBD2 | TRBV11-2 | CASIQTGGPYGTDTQYF | TGTGCCAGCATCCAGACGGGAGGCCCCTACGGCACAGATACGCAGTATTTT
. | TRBJ2-1 | . | TRBV7-7 | CASSYRDSSYNEQFF | TGTGCTAGCAGCTACAGGGATAGCTCCTACAATGAGCAGTTCTTC
. | TRBJ2-1 | TRBD1 | TRBV6-1 | CASDRVGIAEQFF | TGTGCCAGCGACAGGGTTGGTATTGCTGAGCAGTTCTTC
. | TRBJ2-7 | TRBD1 | TRBV7-9 | CASRPGTGLSYEQYF | TGTGCCAGCCGTCCTGGGACAGGACTCTCCTACGAGCAGTACTTC
. | TRBJ1-1 | TRBD1 | TRBV2 | CASIQGRMNTEAFF | TGTGCCAGCATACAGGGGCGGATGAACACTGAAGCTTTCTTT
. | TRBJ1-2 | . | TRBV19 | CASHAQGHYGYTF | TGTGCCAGCCACGCACAGGGCCACTATGGCTACACCTTC
once | TRBJ2-3 | . | TRBV5-1 | CASSSLQGTSTDTQYF | TGCGCCAGCAGCTCCCTCCAGGGAACTAGCACAGATACGCAGTATTTT
. | TRBJ2-4 | . | TRBV7-9 | CASRGEDIQYF | TGTGCCAGCAGAGGGGAGGACATTCAGTACTTC
. | TRBJ1-1 | . | TRBV6-6 | CASSFGGKVEAFF | TGTGCCAGCAGTTTCGGGGGGAAGGTCGAGGCTTTCTTT
. | TRBJ2-7 | . | TRBV27 | CASSFAGASYEQYF | TGTGCCAGCAGTTTTGCGGGGGCCTCCTACGAGCAGTACTTC
. | TRBJ2-1 | TRBD2 | TRBV6-5 | CASSYSPSGAYNEQFF | TGTGCCAGCAGTTACTCGCCTAGCGGGGCCTACAATGAGCAGTTCTTC
. | TRBJ1-2 | . | TRBV10-3 | CAIKQENFGYTF | TGTGCCATCAAACAGGAGAATTTTGGCTACACCTTC
. | TRBJ2-7 | TRBD1 | TRBV11-2 | CASRPPGQKAEQYF | TGTGCCAGCAGGCCCCCGGGACAGAAGGCCGAGCAGTACTTC
. | TRBJ1-2 | . | TRBV29-1 | CSVHGQRYGYTF | TGCAGCGTCCACGGACAGCGTTATGGCTACACCTTC
few | TRBJ1-3 | TRBD1 | TRBV7-9 | CASSWGDRGVSGNTIYF | TGTGCCAGCAGTTGGGGGGACAGGGGCGTCTCTGGAAACACCATATATTTT
. | TRBJ2-1 | . | TRBV5-1 | CASSLRSSGTYNEQFF | TGCGCCAGCAGCTTGCGGAGTAGCGGTACCTACAATGAGCAGTTCTTC
. | TRBJ1-5 | TRBD1 | TRBV7-8 | CASSFGQGFQPQHF | TGTGCCAGCAGCTTTGGACAGGGTTTTCAGCCCCAGCATTTT
once | TRBJ2-2 | . | TRBV14 | CASSPGSPGTGELFF | TGTGCCAGCAGCCCGGGGAGCCCGGGCACCGGGGAGCTGTTTTTT
. | TRBJ1-1 | . | TRBV6-6 | CATTLRTDEAFF | TGTGCCACCACGTTACGGACTGACGAAGCTTTCTTT
. | TRBJ2-7 | TRBD1 | TRBV27 | CASRGTAISYEQYF | TGTGCCAGCCGTGGGACAGCGATTTCCTACGAGCAGTACTTC
. | TRBJ1-5 | . | TRBV30 | CAWSGGGRQPQHF | TGTGCCTGGAGTGGCGGAGGGAGGCAGCCCCAGCATTTT
. | TRBJ2-2 | . | TRBV27 | CASSQTVTGELFF | TGTGCCAGCAGTCAAACAGTGACCGGGGAGCTGTTTTTT
. | TRBJ2-1 | . | TRBV2 | CAAQGEGPPRSSYNEQFF | TGTGCCGCACAGGGCGAGGGACCCCCCCGAAGCTCCTACAATGAGCAGTTCTTC
once | TRBJ1-2 | . | TRBV7-3 | CASSLTGTDYGYTF | TGTGCCAGCAGCTTAACTGGGACTGATTATGGCTACACCTTC
. | TRBJ1-5 | TRBD1 | TRBV6-6 | CASNPRQGGNQPQHF | TGTGCCAGCAATCCCAGACAGGGGGGCAACCAGCCCCAGCATTTT
. | TRBJ2-7 | . | TRBV7-2 | CASSFPGSYEQYF | TGTGCCAGCAGCTTTCCGGGGTCCTACGAGCAGTACTTC
. | TRBJ1-4 | . | TRBV18 | CASLQGDDEKLFF | TGTGCCAGCTTACAGGGCGACGATGAAAAACTGTTTTTT
. | TRBJ1-2 | . | TRBV27 | CASSPGSGGYGYTF | TGTGCCAGCAGTCCGGGATCGGGGGGCTATGGCTACACCTTC
. | TRBJ2-5 | TRBD2 | TRBV2 | CASSERRGGVETQYF | TGTGCCAGCAGTGAAAGGCGGGGGGGGGTGGAGACCCAGTACTTC
. | TRBJ2-5 | . | TRBV7-9 | CASRGLSGQETQYF | .
. | TRBJ2-3 | . | TRBV19 | CASSIQGTDTQYF | TGTGCCAGTAGTATTCAGGGGACAGATACGCAGTATTTT
. | TRBJ2-5 | TRBD1 | TRBV7-6 | CASSVASWTGRQETQYF | TGTGCCAGCAGCGTTGCCTCCTGGACAGGAAGGCAAGAGACCCAGTACTTC